The 18 T cell receptor beta chains below come from one sample, sequenced in a study of cytomegalovirus exposure and HLA in healthy donors (dated by TCRdb to 2015 to 2018). Library preparation was by the immunoSEQ multiplex PCR assay. For the multiplex PCR, a mixture combining 60 forward primers for TCR Vbeta segments and 13 reverse primers for TCR Jbeta segments was used. TCRdb stores this immuneACCESS table with in-frame sequences only. Part of the clones is absent; in the studies checked, under half of the shortfall reflects unresolved V genes, and no reason is known for the rest. This sample has some 180,000 clones in its table, and roughly 76% of those were observed once. About 2% of the sample goes to the ten largest clones. The sequenced sample consisted of PBMCs. The receptors derive from a male donor in good health and CMV-seronegative.

The CDR3 sequence is CASSFTGTVTEKLFF. The CDR3 bases are TGCGCCAGCAGTTTTACCGGGACAGTAACAGAAAAACTGTTTTTT. The rearrangement links TRBV10-2 to TRBJ1-4, with 7 positions matching TRBD1. The CDR3 runs 15 residues. J was trimmed by 8 bases and V by 5 bases; bases with no gene match: 11. The V gene's germline CDR1 is WSHSY and CDR2 SAAADI.

The CDR3 DNA follows: TGTGCCAGCAGCGCCCGACAGGGGGCGAGTGGGGAGACCCAGTACTTC. This sequence encodes CASSARQGASGETQYF. The V and J genes are TRBV7-8 and TRBJ2-5, with TRBD1 matching over 10 bases. The germline gives CDR1 SGHVS, CDR2 FQNEAQ. CDR3 length: 16 amino acids. Germline trimming cut 5 bases from V and 5 bases from J; bases unmatched to any gene: 11.

This sequence joins TRBV11-2 and TRBJ1-1; unclear D gene. The CDR3 spans 15 residues. V lost 0 bases and J 11 bases, leaving 19 bases between the germline ends. Germline CDR1 SGHAT, CDR2 FQNNGV. The DNA of the CDR3 is TGTGCCAGCAGCTTAGATGTGCGGACTCATCTCGGCGCTTTCTTT. Protein: CASSLDVRTHLGAFF. The variable domain in full, completed from reference TRBV11-2 and TRBJ1-1, reads EAGVAQSPRYKIIEKRQSVAFWCNPISGHATLYWYQQILGQGPKLLIQFQNNGVVDDSQLPKDRFSAERLKGVDSTLKIQPAKLEDSAVYLCASSLDVRTHLGAFFGQGTRLTVV.

Points on this clone: At one end, the junction sequence differs from germline, possibly due to a read error. The rearrangement joins TRBV7-8 to TRBJ2-1; a weak D match, TRBD2 (6 bases). Germline V gene sequence: CDR1 SGHVS, CDR2 FQNEAQ. There are 11 residues in the CDR3. CDR3 loop: CASSFGLPAIF. The CDR3 DNA reads as TGTGCCAGCAGCTTCGGACTACCTGCGATCTTC.

A few counts support this clone. The chain carries TRBV6-5 and TRBJ2-1; tentative D call: TRBD1 (6 bases). V lost 1 base, J lost 6 bases, and 16 bases lay in between. This CDR3 is 16 amino acids long. The germline gives CDR1 MNHEY, CDR2 SVGAGI. The CDR3 loop reads CASSYFWQGSGNEQFF. CDR3 bases: TGTGCCAGCAGTTACTTTTGGCAGGGGAGCGGCAATGAGCAGTTCTTC.

The J gene is TRBJ1-3, the V gene TRBV11-2, with 9 bases that match TRBD1. Germline V gene data show CDR1 as SGHAT and CDR2 as FQNNGV. This CDR3 spans 17 amino acids. V lost 1 base to trimming and J lost 2 bases; unmatched junction nucleotides: 6. CDR3 protein: CASSLVTGTGTGNTIYF. CDR3 in DNA: TGTGCCAGCAGCTTAGTAACCGGGACAGGGACTGGAAACACCATATATTTT.

The V gene is TRBV7-9, the J gene TRBJ1-5, with 9 nucleotides matching TRBD1. The germline gives CDR1 SEHNR, CDR2 FQNEAQ (reference sequence). V was clipped by 5 bases and J by 2 bases; unmatched bases: 10. This CDR3 contains 17 residues. This chain's CDR3 is CASSIGQGREGNQPQHF. CDR3 nucleotides: TGTGCCAGCAGCATAGGACAGGGGAGGGAAGGCAATCAGCCCCAGCATTTT.

The V call is TRBV9, the J call TRBJ2-1; D uncertain. Trimming shortened V by 0 bases and J by 4 bases, and 11 bases separated the two germline ends. CDR1 and CDR2 (germline): SGDLS, YYNGEE. The length of the CDR3 is 15 residues. CDR3 nucleotide sequence: TGTGCCAGCAGCGTAGTCCCGGCCGGGTACAATGAGCAGTTCTTC. The encoded protein is CASSVVPAGYNEQFF.

This clone showed up just a few times. The rearrangement joins TRBV2 to TRBJ2-5, with TRBD1 matching 8 bases. The DNA end favors TRBJ2-7, so the J call may be wrong. The CDR3 spans 13 residues. CDR1 SNHLY and CDR2 FYNNEI come from the germline V gene. The CDR3: CASSADRGYEQYF. The CDR3 nucleotides are TGTGCCAGCAGCGCAGACAGGGGCTACGAGCAGTACTTC.

This chain links TRBV6-5 with TRBJ1-4, with D possibly TRBD1 on 6 matching bases. The length of the CDR3 is 15 residues. Germline V gene lookup returns CDR1 MNHEY and CDR2 SVGAGI. V was shortened by 5 bases and J by 7 bases, with 17 bases between the two germline ends. This CDR3 is CASSPYTGMGEKLFF. In nucleotides, the CDR3 is TGTGCCAGCAGTCCTTACACAGGGATGGGTGAAAAACTGTTTTTT.

The rearrangement links TRBV10-3 to TRBJ2-6; unclear D gene. Germline CDR1 reads ENHRY; CDR2 reads SYGVKD. This CDR3 is 15 amino acids long. V was clipped by 0 bases and J by 3 bases, with 6 bases between them. This CDR3 is CAISESIGGANVLTF. Written as DNA, the CDR3 is TGTGCCATCAGTGAGTCGATCGGTGGGGCCAACGTCCTGACTTTC.

The chain recombines TRBV5-6 with TRBJ1-5; D not certain. With 4 bases removed from V and 4 bases from J, the gap between germline ends came to 18 bases. Germline assignment: CDR1 SGHDT and CDR2 YYEEEE. The CDR3 totals 16 residues. The CDR3 region is CASSHGGRRLNQPQHF. Here the CDR3 DNA reads TGTGCCAGCAGCCATGGAGGAAGACGGTTGAATCAGCCCCAGCATTTT.

This clone was observed a single time. The J gene is TRBJ2-5, the V gene TRBV7-9; 7 bases are a match to TRBD2. The germline V gene encodes CDR1 SEHNR and CDR2 FQNEAQ (reference sequence). CDR3 length equals 18 residues. J lost 4 bases, V lost 1 base, and 15 bases had no gene match. In DNA, the CDR3 is TGTGCCAGCAGCTTAGGAACTTTGGCGGGGGTTCCACGAGAGACCCAGTACTTC. Residues: CASSLGTLAGVPRETQYF.

This chain links TRBV27 with TRBJ2-1; a weak D match, TRBD1 (5 bases). Trimming pared 1 base from V and 10 bases from J, leaving 17 bases between. The germline CDR1 and CDR2 sequences are MNHEY and SMNVEV (reference sequence). The CDR3 runs to 15 residues. The CDR3 here is CASSLFPTVLVEQFF. DNA of the CDR3: TGTGCCAGCAGTTTATTTCCGACAGTTCTGGTCGAGCAGTTCTTC.

This clone was detected once. The chain joins TRBV7-8 to TRBJ1-1; tentative D call: TRBD1 (5 bases). Deletions cut 5 bases from V and 4 bases from J, with 20 bases between. Germline V gene data show CDR1 as SGHVS and CDR2 as FQNEAQ. The CDR3 extends over 16 amino acids. This CDR3 is CASSQTKGQGGTEAFF. In nucleotides, the CDR3 is TGTGCCAGCAGCCAGACGAAGGGGCAGGGAGGCACTGAAGCTTTCTTT.

There are a few counts of this clone. The chain employs TRBV27 and TRBJ1-2; TRBD1 might be the D (5 bases). Germline V gene data show CDR1 as MNHEY and CDR2 as SMNVEV (reference sequence). V lost 2 bases to trimming and J lost 2 bases, with 9 bases between them. CDR3 length: 14 residues. CDR3 bases: TGTGCCAGCAGTTTAAGGCAGGGAAACTATGGCTACACCTTC. It is translated as CASSLRQGNYGYTF.

Only one count was recorded for this clone. The chain combines TRBV25-1 with TRBJ2-2, with a tentative D call TRBD2 (7 bases). The germline gives CDR1 MGHDK, CDR2 SYGVNS. This CDR3 has 15 residues. The V gene lost 4 bases and the J gene lost 3 bases, with 12 bases spanning the gap. The CDR3 here is CASSGGGGDTGELFF. The DNA of the CDR3 is TGTGCCAGCAGTGGAGGGGGAGGGGACACCGGGGAGCTGTTTTTT. Drawing the rest from reference TRBV25-1 and TRBJ2-2, the complete variable domain is EADIYQTPRYLVIGTGKKITLECSQTMGHDKMYWYQQDPGMELHLIHYSYGVNSTEKGDLSSESTVSRIRTEHFPLTLESARPSHTSQYLCASSGGGGDTGELFFGEGSRLTVL.

The chain uses TRBV4-1 and TRBJ2-3; possibly TRBD2 for D (6 bases). This CDR3 contains 17 residues. The germline CDR1 and CDR2 sequences are MGHRA and YSYEKL. Trimming stripped 4 bases from V and 0 bases from J, with 17 bases between. The CDR3 DNA sequence: TGCGCCAGCAGCCCACAGGCGGGGTTTGATAGCACAGATACGCAGTATTTT. Residues: CASSPQAGFDSTDTQYF.